This T cell receptor (beta chain) was obtained from a study of T cells after yellow fever vaccination. General study results and limits: Among all clonotypes, a small share was observed in both CD4 and CD8 compartments. At around 95% for CD4 and roughly 87% for CD8, most primary-vaccination clones showed up again after the booster.

For TCR, cDNA came from 5'RACE template switching, which added a universal primer site and UMIs. Each CDR3 protein is one row after TCRdb ran MiXCR on the 5' RACE reads. The data hold about 360,000 distinct CDR3 sequences, with 6% to 8% observed a single time. This CDR3 spans 16 amino acids. Trimming at V came to 2 bases and at J to 6 bases, leaving 6 bases not matched to a gene. CDR1 and CDR2 (germline): LGHNA, YSLEER. Worth noting for this clonotype: Its antigen is undetermined.

The gene calls are TRBV4-3 and TRBJ2-1; 11 positions agree with TRBD2. Sequenced here: PBMCs, sampled 5 days after the yellow fever booster vaccination. The TCR sequence derives from a man aged 30-40 years who received the YFV17D yellow fever vaccine. CDR3 nucleotides: TGCGCCAGCAGCCAAATAGCGGGAGGGCCGAGCAATGAGCAGTTCTTC. Protein product: CASSQIAGGPSNEQFF.